This T cell receptor (beta chain) was identified in a study of patients and donors after allogeneic stem cell transplantation. TCRdb reprocessed the RT-PCR reads via MiXCR and lists one record per CDR3 protein. The data hold about 74,000 distinct CDR3 sequences, with more than 25% observed a single time. The CDR3 has 13 amino acids. Trimming stripped 7 bases from V and 7 bases from J, with 14 bases between. Sequenced material: blood, either unsorted or a sorted T cell fraction (not recorded which). This sequence was found in a human donor who was either an allogeneic HSCT recipient or a stem cell or donor lymphocyte infusion donor (not recorded which). It is not recorded whose cells these are; they may come from a transplant donor. The chain employs TRBV12-3 or TRBV12-4 and TRBJ1-5; perhaps TRBD1 as D (6 bases). CDR3 protein: CASTPDRGQPQHF. In DNA form, the CDR3 reads TGTGCCAGCACCCCGGACAGAGGACAGCCCCAGCATTTT.